This T cell receptor (beta chain) was captured by sequencing in a study of shared clonotypes between healthy human individuals. TCRdb's table, derived via immunoSEQ multiplex PCR, lists solely in-frame clones and lacks some. The data contain roughly 2.5 million clones, approximately 92% of them singletons. Each donor was a Caucasian adult residing in Nashville, Tennessee. This CDR3 region has 9 residues. Germline V gene data show CDR1 as DFQATT and CDR2 as SNEGSKA (reference sequence). On this clone: This sample includes further DNA sequences coding for the same CDR3.

This TCR was sampled from a man younger than 30 in good health. Input material: naive CD4+ T cells sorted from blood. Noted subset: CD45RA+ positively selected. This chain connects TRBV20-1 to TRBJ2-7; a weak D match, TRBD1 (6 bases). CDR3 protein: CSPRGEQYF. The CDR3 DNA follows: TGCAGCCCTAGGGGGGAGCAGTACTTC.